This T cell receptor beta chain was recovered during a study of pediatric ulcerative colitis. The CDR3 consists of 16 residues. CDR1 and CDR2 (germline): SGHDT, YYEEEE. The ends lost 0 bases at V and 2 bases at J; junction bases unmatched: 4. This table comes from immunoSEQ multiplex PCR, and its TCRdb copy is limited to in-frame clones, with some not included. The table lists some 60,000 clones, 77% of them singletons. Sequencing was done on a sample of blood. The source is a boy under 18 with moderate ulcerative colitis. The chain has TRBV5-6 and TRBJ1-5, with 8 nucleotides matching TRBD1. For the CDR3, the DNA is TGTGCCAGCAGCTTGGGGGGACAGGCGGGCAATCAGCCCCAGCATTTT. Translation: CASSLGGQAGNQPQHF.